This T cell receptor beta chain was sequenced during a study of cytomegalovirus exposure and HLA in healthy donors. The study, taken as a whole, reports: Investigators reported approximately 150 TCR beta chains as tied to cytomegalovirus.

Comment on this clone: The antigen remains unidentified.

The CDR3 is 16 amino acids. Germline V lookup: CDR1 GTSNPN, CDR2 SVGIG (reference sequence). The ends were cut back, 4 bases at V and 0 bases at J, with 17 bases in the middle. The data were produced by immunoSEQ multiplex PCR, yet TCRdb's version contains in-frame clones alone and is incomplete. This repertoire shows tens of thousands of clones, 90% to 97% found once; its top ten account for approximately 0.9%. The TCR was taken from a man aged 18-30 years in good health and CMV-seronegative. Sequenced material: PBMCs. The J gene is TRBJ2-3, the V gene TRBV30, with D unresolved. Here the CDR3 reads CAWTTPERASTDTQYF. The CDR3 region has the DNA TGTGCCTGGACCACCCCCGAGCGCGCTAGCACAGATACGCAGTATTTT.